A selection of T cell receptor beta chains follows, all from one sample in a study of cytomegalovirus exposure and HLA in healthy donors. TCRdb keeps only in-frame clones here, not all; method: immunoSEQ multiplex PCR. The sample gives 90,000 or so clones, around four fifths of which show up once; about 4.2% is in the top ten. Sequenced: PBMCs. These receptors came from a male donor in good health and CMV-seropositive. Each CDR3 is given with its conserved first and last residue. D genes are given only for firm matches. Size is omitted from some rows. Given values are once, few, many or a class for expanded clones.

J	size	V	D	CDR3	DNA
TRBJ1-1	once	TRBV11-2	-	CASRTLGGRMTEAFF	TGTGCCAGCAGGACCTTGGGGGGGAGGATGACTGAAGCTTTCTTT
TRBJ1-5	-	TRBV7-8	-	CASSLVRGRQPQHF	TGTGCCAGCAGCTTAGTGCGGGGAAGGCAGCCCCAGCATTTT
TRBJ2-7	few	TRBV7-8	TRBD2	CASSSPTSGSYEQYF	TGTGCCAGCAGCTCGCCGACTAGCGGGAGTTACGAGCAGTACTTC
TRBJ2-5	-	TRBV18	-	CASSPTEETQYF	TGTGCCAGCTCACCAACGGAGGAGACCCAGTACTTC
TRBJ2-7	-	TRBV2	-	CASRSTGPSYEQYF	TGTGCCAGCAGGTCGACAGGTCCCTCCTACGAGCAGTACTTC
TRBJ2-1	-	TRBV7-2	-	CASRDQPAGEQFF	TGTGCCAGCAGGGACCAGCCGGCGGGTGAGCAGTTCTTC
TRBJ2-7	-	TRBV20-1	-	CSAIRYGEQYF	TGCAGTGCGATCAGGTACGGCGAGCAGTACTTC
TRBJ2-5	-	TRBV14	-	CASQRDFQETQYF	TGTGCCAGCCAACGAGACTTCCAAGAGACCCAGTACTTC
TRBJ1-5	-	TRBV11-1	-	CASSQDYNQPQHF	TGTGCCAGCAGTCAAGACTATAATCAGCCCCAGCATTTT
TRBJ1-2	-	TRBV27	TRBD1	CASSPKGQGNYGYTF	TGTGCCAGCAGCCCAAAAGGACAGGGAAACTATGGCTACACCTTC
TRBJ2-1	-	TRBV9	-	CASSVVLGAGQFF	TGTGCCAGCAGCGTAGTGCTGGGCGCGGGGCAGTTCTTC
TRBJ2-7	-	TRBV23-1	-	CASSQSASRGYEQYF	TGCGCCAGCAGTCAATCGGCCAGTAGAGGCTACGAGCAGTACTTC
TRBJ2-3	-	TRBV7-6	TRBD2	CASSRRGLAGSTDTQYF	TGTGCCAGCAGTCGGCGGGGACTAGCGGGAAGCACAGATACGCAGTATTTT
TRBJ2-1	-	TRBV19	TRBD2	CASSGGAFNEQFF	TGTGCCAGTAGCGGGGGGGCCTTCAATGAGCAGTTCTTC
TRBJ1-6	-	TRBV2	-	CASSDYRDSPLHF	TGTGCCAGCAGTGACTACAGGGATTCACCCCTCCACTTT
TRBJ2-7	-	TRBV5-1	-	CASSLVGGTYEQYF	TGCGCCAGCAGCTTGGTGGGGGGAACCTACGAGCAGTACTTC
TRBJ1-2	-	TRBV4-1	TRBD1	CASSQDREGANSYGYTF	TGCGCCAGCAGCCAAGATCGAGAGGGGGCAAATAGCTATGGCTACACCTTC
TRBJ2-5	-	TRBV19	TRBD2	CASSTSPSGLGTQYF	TGTGCCAGTAGTACATCTCCTAGCGGCTTAGGGACCCAGTACTTC
TRBJ2-7	-	TRBV2	-	CASTSKEGKYEQYF	TGTGCCAGCACCTCGAAGGAGGGTAAATACGAGCAGTACTTC
TRBJ1-1	once	TRBV19	-	CASSIFQGTEAFF	TGTGCCAGTAGTATCTTCCAGGGAACTGAAGCTTTCTTT
TRBJ2-7	-	TRBV7-2	TRBD2	CASSPQGLASYEQYF	TGTGCCAGCAGCCCTCAGGGACTAGCGTCCTACGAGCAGTACTTC
TRBJ1-1	-	TRBV6-5	-	CASSYGGAVNTEAFF	TGTGCCAGCAGTTACGGAGGGGCCGTGAACACTGAAGCTTTCTTT
TRBJ1-5	-	TRBV28	-	CASSLGGDAYQPQHF	TGTGCCAGCAGTTTGGGAGGGGATGCCTATCAGCCCCAGCATTTT
TRBJ2-5	-	TRBV27	TRBD2	CASSSFSGSSWTQYF	TGTGCCAGCAGTTCTTTTAGCGGGAGTAGTTGGACCCAGTACTTC
TRBJ2-2	-	TRBV2	-	CASSVPVGDTGELFF	TGTGCCAGCAGTGTGCCTGTCGGGGACACCGGGGAGCTGTTTTTT
TRBJ1-1	-	TRBV30	-	CAWSATSTVEAFF	TGTGCCTGGAGTGCCACCTCTACCGTGGAAGCTTTCTTT
TRBJ2-5	once	TRBV28	TRBD1	CASSSPHLDRGGKEETQYF	TGTGCCAGCAGTTCACCACACCTCGACAGGGGGGGCAAAGAAGAGACCCAGTACTTC
TRBJ2-1	-	TRBV7-9	-	CASSWRGDSAGEQFF	TGTGCCAGCAGTTGGCGGGGGGACAGCGCGGGTGAGCAGTTCTTC
TRBJ1-4	-	TRBV6-5	-	CASRRTADNEKLFF	TGTGCCAGCAGAAGGACAGCCGATAATGAAAAACTGTTTTTT
TRBJ2-1	-	TRBV5-5	-	CASSLAGLSYNEQFF	TGTGCCAGCAGCTTGGCAGGCCTCTCCTACAATGAGCAGTTCTTC
TRBJ2-7	-	TRBV4-2	TRBD1	CASSQGGTGGYEQYF	TGTGCCAGCAGCCAAGGGGGGACAGGGGGCTACGAGCAGTACTTC
TRBJ2-3	few	TRBV2	TRBD1	CASSRQGTTDTQYF	TGTGCCAGCAGCCGACAGGGGACCACAGATACGCAGTATTTT
TRBJ2-1	few	TRBV19	-	CASSISATGNEQFF	TGTGCCAGTAGTATCAGTGCCACGGGCAATGAGCAGTTCTTC
TRBJ1-3	-	TRBV1	-	CTSSQGGPRNTIYF	TGCACCAGCAGCCAAGGGGGGCCCCGAAACACCATATATTTT
TRBJ2-5	-	TRBV7-9	TRBD2	CASSGRGLAGGRQETQYF	TGTGCCAGCAGCGGTAGGGGGCTAGCGGGGGGTCGGCAAGAGACCCAGTACTTC
TRBJ1-3	-	TRBV6-5	TRBD1	CASSWGQAFSGNTIYF	TGTGCCAGCAGTTGGGGACAGGCCTTCTCTGGAAACACCATATATTTT
TRBJ2-1	once	TRBV29-1	-	CSVTGLSYNEQFF	TGCAGCGTTACGGGACTTTCTTACAATGAGCAGTTCTTC
TRBJ2-5	-	TRBV27	-	CASSRQGQETQYF	TGTGCCAGCAGTCGCCAGGGCCAAGAGACCCAGTACTTC
TRBJ1-1	-	TRBV30	-	CAWASQGGTEAFF	TGTGCCTGGGCAAGTCAGGGTGGAACTGAGGCTTTCTTT
TRBJ2-7	-	TRBV5-8	TRBD1	CASSSNRGYDYEQYF	TGTGCCAGCAGCTCGAACAGGGGTTACGACTACGAGCAGTACTTC
TRBJ1-1	-	TRBV4-2	-	CASSQRGVNTEAFF	TGTGCCAGCAGCCAACGGGGGGTGAACACTGAAGCTTTCTTT
TRBJ2-2	-	TRBV19	-	CASSNRVLELFF	TGTGCCAGTAGTAACAGGGTTCTGGAGCTGTTTTTT
TRBJ1-6	-	TRBV6-5	-	CASSYFLAGLTSPLHF	TGTGCCAGCAGTTACTTTTTGGCAGGGCTTACTTCACCCCTCCACTTT
TRBJ2-7	-	TRBV27	TRBD1	CASSLDTGGDYEQYF	TGTGCCAGCAGTTTAGATACAGGGGGCGACTACGAGCAGTACTTC
TRBJ2-1	-	TRBV5-4	TRBD1	CASSLTGGVFNEQFF	TGTGCCAGCAGCTTGACAGGGGGCGTTTTCAATGAGCAGTTCTTC
TRBJ2-7	-	TRBV6-1	-	CASLGPEEGQYF	TGTGCCAGCTTAGGTCCAGAAGAGGGGCAGTACTTC
TRBJ2-3	few	TRBV30	-	CAWIRGGRGGTDTQYF	TGTGCCTGGATTCGAGGGGGGAGGGGCGGCACAGATACGCAGTATTTT
TRBJ2-2	-	TRBV30	TRBD2	CARTSGGPGELFF	TGTGCCCGGACTAGCGGGGGGCCCGGGGAGCTGTTTTTT
TRBJ2-7	-	TRBV28	-	CASRPLSLAESPYEQYF	TGTGCCAGCAGACCCCTCTCACTAGCTGAGTCCCCCTACGAGCAGTACTTC
TRBJ1-4	-	TRBV4-2	-	CASSQDYWGKLFF	TGTGCCAGCAGCCAGGACTACTGGGGAAAACTGTTTTTT
TRBJ1-1	-	TRBV27	-	CASSLMLGGVTEAFF	TGTGCCAGCAGTTTAATGCTTGGAGGGGTAACTGAAGCTTTCTTT
TRBJ1-5	-	TRBV28	-	CASRQVNQPQHF	TGTGCCAGCAGACAGGTTAATCAGCCCCAGCATTTT
TRBJ2-1	-	TRBV6-5	-	CASSYPDNEQFF	TGTGCCAGCAGTTACCCTGACAATGAGCAGTTCTTC